This T cell receptor (beta chain) came from a study of T-cell reconstitution after alpha-beta-depleted transplantation in children. Unique molecular identifiers were incorporated during preparation of the TCRbeta library. TCRdb processed the PCR reads anew with MiXCR; each CDR3 protein has one entry. The data show approximately 520,000 distinct CDR3 sequences, about an eighth seen once. The germline V gene encodes CDR1 MNHEY and CDR2 SVGAGI. This CDR3 contains 12 residues. Between the trimmed V and J ends, which lost 7 bases and 4 bases, there was a span of 10 bases. This clonotype occurred a few times.

The sequence was obtained from a female patient between 2 and 15 years old who had a stem cell transplant for aplastic anemia, so the T cells may come from the graft donor. The rearrangement uses TRBV6-5 and TRBJ2-5; D remains ambiguous. Specimen: PBMCs, mostly from graft donor cells, collected 180 days after TCRalphabeta/CD19-depleted stem cell transplant. The CDR3 here is CASTEPGETQYF. The CDR3 DNA sequence: TGTGCCAGCACCGAACCAGGAGAGACCCAGTACTTC.